Listed here are 14 T cell receptor beta chains from one sample, sequenced in a study of T cell repertoires in cytomegalovirus infection. Which antigens these TCRs recognize remains unknown. Each CDR3 protein is one row after TCRdb ran MiXCR on the reads. This table has around 900,000 distinct CDR3 sequences, more than 25% appearing once. This specimen consisted of cultured CD8+ T cells from PBMCs, obtained from culture after CMV antigen stimulation. These receptors originate from a human donor in good health (CMV status not recorded). Some clones in this sample may be carry-over from other donors' samples.

As to this clonotype: Since a much larger clone is just one base distant, this may be a read error. The gene calls are TRBV11-1 and TRBJ1-4; D unresolved. The germline V gene has CDR1 SGHAT and CDR2 FQDESV (reference sequence). Trimming shortened V by 5 bases and J by 7 bases, and 14 bases separated the two germline ends. This CDR3 has 14 residues. The DNA of the CDR3 is TGTGCCAGCAGCCTTGGAGAGGGCTGTGAAAAACTGTTTTTT. Translating gives CASSLGEGCEKLFF.

This clonotype occurred a few times. The DNA for the CDR3 is TGTGCCAGCCCAAGTGCGGAGGGCCAGTACTTC. As protein: CASPSAEGQYF. The chain joins TRBV2 to TRBJ2-5; D might be TRBD2 (6 bases). This CDR3 has 11 residues. Germline assignment: CDR1 SNHLY and CDR2 FYNNEI. Trimming pared 8 bases from V and 10 bases from J, leaving 14 bases between.

This clonotype was detected many times. The rearrangement uses TRBV7-6 and TRBJ2-1; either TRBD1 or TRBD2 may supply D (6 bases each). Germline loops: CDR1 SGHVS, CDR2 FNYEAQ. The CDR3 is 21 amino acids. Trimming stripped 2 bases from V and 0 bases from J, with 26 bases between. CDR3 in amino acids: CASSLPRGGGRIGGSYNEQFF. The CDR3 DNA is TGTGCCAGCAGCTTACCCCGCGGAGGGGGAAGGATCGGGGGCTCCTACAATGAGCAGTTCTTC.

Details on this clonotype: A clone one base away is much larger, so this may be a read error. The J gene is TRBJ1-5, the V gene TRBV7-9; perhaps TRBD1 as D (5 bases). The CDR3 runs 14 residues. Germline assignment: CDR1 SEHNR and CDR2 FQNEAQ (reference sequence). CDR3 in DNA: TGTGTCAGCAGGGCGCCGGGGCGAGCTCAGCCCCAGCATTTT. Translation: CVSRAPGRAQPQHF.

Only a few counts were recorded for this clonotype. V and J are TRBV6-2 or TRBV6-3 and TRBJ1-1, with TRBD1 as a possible D gene (5 bases). The CDR3 has 12 amino acids. Germline assignment: CDR1 MNHEY and CDR2 SVGEGT. Trimming pared 7 bases from V and 7 bases from J, leaving 13 bases between. CDR3 in DNA: TGTGCCAGCAAATTTTCGGGGGTTGAAGCTTTCTTT. This translates into CASKFSGVEAFF.

This chain uses TRBV6-1 with TRBJ1-6, with 7 positions matching TRBD1. The CDR3 contains 15 residues. Germline values: CDR1 MNHNS, CDR2 SASEGT. J gave up 8 bases and V 6 bases, and 10 bases lay outside the gene matches. The CDR3 nucleotides read TGTGCCAGCAGGCACACAGGGGCGATAGATTCACCCCTCCACTTT. Its protein is CASRHTGAIDSPLHF.

This clonotype was counted only a few times. V usage is TRBV7-2 and J usage is TRBJ1-1; D is undetermined. With 6 bases removed from V and 9 bases from J, the gap between germline ends came to 17 bases. This CDR3 has 13 amino acids. CDR1 and CDR2 (germline): SGHTA, FQGNSA. The CDR3, as DNA: TGTGCCAGCAGTCCTAATGTCGAGACCCAAGCTTTCTTT. Residues: CASSPNVETQAFF.

Many counts were recorded for this clonotype. V gene TRBV7-2 combines with J gene TRBJ2-3, with D tentatively TRBD1 or TRBD2 (6 bases each). This CDR3 has 14 residues. The germline V and J ends were trimmed by 1 base and 5 bases, with 10 bases remaining between them. CDR1 and CDR2 from the germline V gene are SGHTA and FQGNSA. In DNA, the CDR3 is TGTGCCAGCAGCTTAGGAGGGGGGAGAGATACGCAGTATTTT. Protein product: CASSLGGGRDTQYF. Supplemented by reference TRBV7-2 and TRBJ2-3, the full variable domain reads GAGVSQSPSNKVTEKGKDVELRCDPISGHTALYWYRQSLGQGLEFLIYFQGNSAPDKSGLPSDRFSAERTGGSVSTLTIQRTQQEDSAVYLCASSLGGGRDTQYFGPGTRLTVL.

This clonotype has just a few counts. V is TRBV7-6 and J is TRBJ1-2; D gene uncertain. V lost 6 bases and J 2 bases, leaving 10 bases between the germline ends. The CDR3 contains 13 residues. Germline CDR1 SGHVS, CDR2 FNYEAQ. The CDR3 region is CASSYTPNYGYTF. DNA for the CDR3: TGTGCCAGCAGTTACACGCCGAACTATGGCTACACCTTC.

In its sample, this clonotype was seen a few times. The chain employs TRBV5-4 and TRBJ2-5; 9 bases are shared with TRBD1. V was pared by 3 bases and J by 3 bases, with 6 bases of the junction left unmatched. CDR3 length: 15 residues. CDR1 and CDR2 from the germline V gene are SGHNT and YYREEE (reference sequence). The CDR3 DNA sequence: TGTGCCAGCAGCTCACAGGGGGCTAGGAAAGAGACCCAGTACTTC. Its protein is CASSSQGARKETQYF. Using reference TRBV5-4 and TRBJ2-5 for the parts outside the CDR3, the full variable domain is ETGVTQSPTHLIKTRGQQVTLRCSSQSGHNTVSWYQQALGQGPQFIFQYYREEENGRGNFPPRFSGLQFPNYSSELNVNALELDDSALYLCASSSQGARKETQYFGPGTRLLVL.

The chain employs TRBV7-2 and TRBJ2-1, with D perhaps TRBD2 (6 bases). Germline V gene data show CDR1 as SGHTA and CDR2 as FQGNSA. This CDR3 contains 18 residues. Trimming left V 1 base short and J 0 bases short, with 16 bases between. The CDR3 spells CASSLGSQPGSSYNEQFF. CDR3 DNA: TGTGCCAGCAGCTTAGGATCTCAGCCCGGGAGCTCCTACAATGAGCAGTTCTTC.

This clonotype showed up just a few times. This sequence joins TRBV4-1 and TRBJ1-1; D might be TRBD1 (5 bases). The CDR3 contains 16 residues. CDR1 is MGHRA and CDR2 is YSYEKL in the germline V gene. Trimming took 0 bases from V and 2 from J, leaving 13 bases between them. CDR3 in DNA: TGCGCCAGCAGCCAAGACGGGGGGACGATAAACACTGAAGCTTTCTTT. This encodes CASSQDGGTINTEAFF.

This clonotype was observed a handful of times. The CDR3 bases are TGTGCCAGCAGTTATTCCGGGTACTCCTACGAGCAGTACGTC. It is translated as CASSYSGYSYEQYV. J is TRBJ2-7 and V is TRBV6-2 or TRBV6-3; D ambiguous. Between the trimmed V and J ends, which lost 3 bases and 0 bases, there was a span of 9 bases. This CDR3 comprises 14 residues. Germline V gives CDR1 MNHEY, CDR2 SVGEGT.

The chain is built from TRBV6-5 and TRBJ1-1, with 9 bases matching TRBD1. The CDR3 spans 18 residues. V lost 6 bases, J lost 0 bases, and 14 bases stayed unmatched. CDR1 MNHEY and CDR2 SVGAGI come from the germline V gene. The CDR3: CASSSRDRVWELNTEAFF. In DNA, the CDR3 is TGTGCCAGCAGCTCTAGGGACAGGGTTTGGGAGCTGAACACTGAAGCTTTCTTT.